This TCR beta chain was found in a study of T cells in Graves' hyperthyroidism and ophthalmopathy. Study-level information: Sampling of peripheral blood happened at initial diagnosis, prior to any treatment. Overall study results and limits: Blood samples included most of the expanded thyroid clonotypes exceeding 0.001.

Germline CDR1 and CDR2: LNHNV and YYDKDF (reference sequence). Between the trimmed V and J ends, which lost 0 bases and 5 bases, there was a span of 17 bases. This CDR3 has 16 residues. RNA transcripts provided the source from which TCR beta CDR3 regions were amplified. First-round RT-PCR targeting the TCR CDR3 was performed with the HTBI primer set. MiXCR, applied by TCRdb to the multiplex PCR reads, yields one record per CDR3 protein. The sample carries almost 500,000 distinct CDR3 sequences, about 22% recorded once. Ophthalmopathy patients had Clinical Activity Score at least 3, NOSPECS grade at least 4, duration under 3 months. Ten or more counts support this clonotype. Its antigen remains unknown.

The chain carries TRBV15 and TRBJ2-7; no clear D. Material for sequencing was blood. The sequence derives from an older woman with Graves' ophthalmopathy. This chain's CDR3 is CATSRDPVRRGHEQYF. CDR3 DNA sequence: TGTGCCACCAGCAGAGATCCTGTCCGGCGTGGGCACGAGCAGTACTTC. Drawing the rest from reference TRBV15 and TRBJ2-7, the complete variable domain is DAMVIQNPRYQVTQFGKPVTLSCSQTLNHNVMYWYQQKSSQAPKLLFHYYDKDFNNEADTPDNFQSRRPNTSFCFLDIRSPGLGDTAMYLCATSRDPVRRGHEQYFGPGTRLTVT.